This is a list of T cell receptor beta chains from one sample in a study of immune heterogeneity within non-small cell lung tumors. MiXCR, run by TCRdb on the multiplex PCR reads, gives a single entry per CDR3 protein. The sample includes about 2,900 distinct CDR3 sequences, 40% to 50% of them seen just once. The sequencing input was lung tumor tissue. These receptors came from a woman between 45 and 65 years old with non-small cell lung cancer. Both conserved end residues are part of each CDR3. A D gene is named only where the DNA matches it firmly. Expanded clones get a size class; other rows say once, few or many, or leave the size out.

size: medium-sized
D: NA
V: TRBV28
J: TRBJ2-7
CDR3: CASSLGGPRSNEQYF
DNA: TGTGCCAGCAGTTTAGGAGGACCACGAAGCAACGAGCAGTACTTC

size: medium-sized
D: NA
V: TRBV28
J: TRBJ1-2
CDR3: CASTPTLGNYGYTF
DNA: TGTGCCAGCACCCCCACACTTGGAAATTATGGCTACACCTTC

size: medium-sized
D: TRBD2
V: TRBV28
J: TRBJ2-1
CDR3: CASSTFWGGSSYNEQFF
DNA: TGTGCCAGCAGTACTTTCTGGGGCGGGAGCTCCTACAATGAGCAGTTCTTC

size: medium-sized
D: TRBD1
V: TRBV2
J: TRBJ1-3
CDR3: CASSDDRGSGNTIYF
DNA: TGTGCCAGCAGTGACGACAGGGGCTCTGGAAACACCATATATTTT

size: NA
D: TRBD1
V: TRBV27
J: TRBJ2-1
CDR3: CASSLGTGLYNEQFF
DNA: TGTGCCAGCAGCCTCGGGACAGGGCTCTACAATGAGCAGTTCTTC

size: medium-sized
D: NA
V: TRBV28
J: TRBJ1-1
CDR3: CASSLGGQPMRTEAFF
DNA: TGTGCCAGCAGTTTAGGCGGACAGCCGATGAGGACTGAAGCTTTCTTT

size: medium-sized
D: TRBD1
V: TRBV6-1
J: TRBJ2-5
CDR3: CASKIGQGQGETQYF
DNA: TGTGCCAGCAAAATCGGACAGGGGCAGGGAGAGACCCAGTACTTC

size: NA
D: TRBD2
V: TRBV7-2
J: TRBJ2-7
CDR3: CASRSRTGGYEQYF
DNA: TGTGCCAGCAGAAGCAGGACGGGAGGTTACGAGCAGTACTTC

size: medium-sized
D: NA
V: TRBV6-1
J: TRBJ2-2
CDR3: CASSDGLTRTGELFF
DNA: TGTGCCAGCAGTGACGGCCTAACTAGAACCGGGGAGCTGTTTTTT

size: few
D: TRBD2
V: TRBV5-6
J: TRBJ2-3
CDR3: CASSFPAGLAGADTQYF
DNA: TGTGCCAGCAGCTTTCCGGCGGGACTAGCGGGAGCAGATACGCAGTATTTT

size: NA
D: TRBD1
V: TRBV19
J: TRBJ2-7
CDR3: CASSRDRVYEQYF
DNA: TGTGCCAGTTCCCGGGACAGGGTCTACGAGCAGTACTTC

size: medium-sized
D: NA
V: TRBV7-9
J: TRBJ2-4
CDR3: CASSPQAGTLNIQYF
DNA: TGTGCCAGCAGCCCCCAGGCTGGGACCCTAAACATTCAGTACTTC

size: NA
D: NA
V: TRBV19
J: TRBJ1-4
CDR3: CASTARGNEKLFF
DNA: TGTGCCAGTACCGCACGGGGTAATGAAAAACTGTTTTTT

size: few
D: NA
V: TRBV12-3/TRBV12-4
J: TRBJ1-1
CDR3: CASSRNTRGTEALF
DNA: TGTGCCAGCAGCCGTAATACCCGGGGCACTGAAGCTCTCTTT

size: NA
D: TRBD1
V: TRBV6-1
J: TRBJ1-3
CDR3: CASSPDRDLDTIYF
DNA: TGTGCCAGCAGTCCAGACAGGGACCTAGACACCATATATTTT

size: medium-sized
D: NA
V: TRBV2
J: TRBJ2-2
CDR3: CASSEINPNTGELFF
DNA: TGTGCCAGCAGTGAAATCAATCCGAACACCGGGGAGCTGTTTTTT

size: medium-sized
D: NA
V: TRBV20-1
J: TRBJ2-1
CDR3: CSASEGTDEQFF
DNA: TGCAGTGCTAGCGAAGGGACCGATGAGCAGTTCTTC

size: medium-sized
D: TRBD1
V: TRBV5-1
J: TRBJ2-1
CDR3: CASSLGGTGGLNEQFF
DNA: TGCGCCAGCAGCTTGGGTGGGACAGGGGGACTCAATGAGCAGTTCTTC

size: NA
D: TRBD1
V: TRBV20-1
J: TRBJ2-7
CDR3: CSATDRVNYEQYF
DNA: TGCAGTGCTACAGACAGGGTGAACTACGAGCAGTACTTC

size: medium-sized
D: NA
V: TRBV27
J: TRBJ2-1
CDR3: CASSYGLAIYEQFF
DNA: TGTGCCAGCAGTTATGGGCTAGCAATCTATGAGCAGTTCTTC